Following are 5 T cell receptor beta chains from one sample sequenced in a study of blood T cell repertoires in COVID-19. This table comes from immunoSEQ multiplex PCR, and its TCRdb copy is limited to in-frame clones, with some not included. The sample carries 230,000 or so clones, nearly 90% recorded once. The specimen was peripheral blood. These receptors originate from a woman aged 55-69 years with COVID-19, enrolled during active disease.

V gene TRBV6-6 combines with J gene TRBJ2-1; D may be TRBD2 (6 bases). The length of the CDR3 is 15 residues. From germline, CDR1 is MNHNY and CDR2 SVGAGI (reference sequence). V lost 7 bases and J 3 bases, leaving 16 bases between the germline ends. The CDR3 is CASTTGQGGYNEQFF. CDR3 in DNA: TGTGCCAGCACCACGGGGCAGGGAGGCTACAATGAGCAGTTCTTC.

This rearrangement joins TRBV7-2 to TRBJ1-6; D is unclear. The V end was cut by 8 bases, the J end by 13 bases, with 18 bases between. Germline loops: CDR1 SGHTA, CDR2 FQGNSA. The CDR3 sequence is 13 residues long. The CDR3 is CASSPPTRVPLHF. The CDR3 coding sequence is TGTGCCAGCTCACCCCCCACGAGGGTCCCCCTCCACTTT.

V usage is TRBV3-1 (or the pseudogene TRBV3-2) and J usage is TRBJ2-7, with D possibly TRBD2 on 6 matching bases. The CDR3 is made up of 16 amino acids. Trimming stripped 4 bases from V and 0 bases from J, with 16 bases between. Per the germline V gene, CDR1 is LGHDT and CDR2 is YNNKEL (reference sequence). The CDR3 coding sequence is TGTGCCAGCAGCCTCCGAGGCGGGACGAGCTCCTACGAGCAGTACTTC. As protein: CASSLRGGTSSYEQYF.

This chain connects TRBV5-1 to TRBJ1-5; D remains ambiguous. Germline assignment: CDR1 SGHRS and CDR2 YFSETQ. This CDR3 is built from 13 residues. Trimming removed 4 bases from V and 5 bases from J, with 10 bases in between. CDR3: CASSPSGDQPQHF. The CDR3 DNA sequence: TGCGCCAGCAGCCCCTCCGGGGATCAGCCCCAGCATTTT.

V and J are TRBV5-1 and TRBJ1-2; TRBD1 agrees at 8 bases. This CDR3 has 15 amino acids. Germline-derived CDR1 and CDR2 are SGHRS and YFSETQ. Unmatched junction bases numbered 11, after V lost 4 bases and J lost 6 bases. CDR3 DNA: TGCGCCAGCAGCGGCTCAGGGGGCGCGGGTAATGGCTACACCTTC. This encodes CASSGSGGAGNGYTF.